What follows describes a single TCR beta chain. The target antigen is unknown. Template switching, a step in the protocol, added a universal primer site, and cDNA carried unique molecular identifiers. TCRdb reprocessed the 5' RACE reads with MiXCR, giving one entry per CDR3 protein. The sample records 220,000 or so distinct CDR3 sequences, about 7% being singletons. Germline V gene data show CDR1 as SGDLS and CDR2 as YYNGEE. The CDR3 is made up of 13 amino acids. V lost 4 bases to trimming and J lost 5 bases; unmatched junction nucleotides: 5. This entry is derived from a study of identical twins. Whole-study results and caveats: Fewer insertions characterized abundant cord blood beta clonotypes, whereas memory repertoires showed none. Models underestimated out-of-frame TCR alpha sharing in monozygotic twins. The presence of invariant MAIT and iNKT cells could partly confound analyses of zero-insertion sequences.

The sample was also reused in another study, on yellow fever vaccine responses in identical twins.

The source material was memory (CD45RO+) T cells sorted from blood. The gene calls are TRBV9 and TRBJ1-2; 7 bases agree with TRBD1. This TCR was sampled from a woman under 30 in good health. CDR3 in amino acids: CASSPLQGYGYTF. As DNA, the CDR3 is TGTGCCAGCAGCCCTCTACAGGGGTATGGCTACACCTTC. Filled out from reference TRBV9 and TRBJ1-2, the complete variable domain reads DSGVTQTPKHLITATGQRVTLRCSPRSGDLSVYWYQQSLDQGLQFLIQYYNGEERAKGNILERFSAQQFPDLHSELNLSSLELGDSALYFCASSPLQGYGYTFGSGTRLTVV.